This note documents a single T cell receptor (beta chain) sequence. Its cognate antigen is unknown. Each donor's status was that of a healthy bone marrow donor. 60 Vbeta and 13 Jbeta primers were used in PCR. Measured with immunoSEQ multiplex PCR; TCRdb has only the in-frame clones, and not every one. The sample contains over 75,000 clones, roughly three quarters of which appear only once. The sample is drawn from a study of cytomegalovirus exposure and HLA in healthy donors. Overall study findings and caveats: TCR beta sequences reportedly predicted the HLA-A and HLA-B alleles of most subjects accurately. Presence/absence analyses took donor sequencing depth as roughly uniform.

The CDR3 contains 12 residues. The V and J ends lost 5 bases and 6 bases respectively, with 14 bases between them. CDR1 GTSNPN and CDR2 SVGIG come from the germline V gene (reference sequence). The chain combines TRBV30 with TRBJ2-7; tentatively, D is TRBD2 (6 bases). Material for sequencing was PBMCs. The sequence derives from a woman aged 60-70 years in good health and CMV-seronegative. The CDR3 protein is CAWGGVLGEQYF. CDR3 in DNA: TGTGCCTGGGGAGGGGTCCTGGGCGAGCAGTACTTC.